This TCR beta chain was obtained from a study of a mutant IDH1 vaccine in newly diagnosed glioma. For this clone: No antigen is known for it.

Noted time point: week 23, last vaccination. Vaccination comprised doses that each held 300 ug of mutant IDH1 20-mer peptide, plus topical imiquimod. CDR3 length: 13 residues. The germline gives CDR1 LGHNA, CDR2 YSLEER. V dropped 3 bases and J dropped 4; count of bases not matched to a gene: 2. Method: immunoSEQ multiplex PCR; TCRdb's copy keeps in-frame clones and lacks some. The sample lists around 41,000 clones, 78% occurring once. General study findings and limits: The study observed vaccine-induced immune responses in more than 80% of patients.

Sequencing was performed on PBMCs, taken from a glioma patient whose treatment included an IDH1 peptide vaccine. The chain has TRBV4-3 and TRBJ2-5; 7 nucleotides align to TRBD2. This sequence was found in a woman in her thirties or forties with glioma. Some clones in this sample may be carry-over from other donors' samples. The CDR3 is CASSQGEGETQYF. The CDR3, as DNA: TGCGCCAGCAGCCAGGGGGAGGGAGAGACCCAGTACTTC.